This TCR beta chain was found in a study of cytomegalovirus exposure and HLA in healthy donors. Study-wide results and limits: It was 150 or so TCR beta chains that were listed as cytomegalovirus-associated. The HLA-A and HLA-B alleles of most subjects were reportedly predicted accurately from TCR beta sequences.

The primer mix had 60 Vbeta and 13 Jbeta primers. Repertoires were generated with immunoSEQ multiplex PCR, while TCRdb's copy carries only in-frame clones and drops some. The data show about 200,000 clones, roughly 77% seen once. As to this clone: The antigen is not known.

Unrecorded immune exposures were likely, despite nominal health at sampling. The ends were cut back, 3 bases at V and 7 bases at J, with 13 bases in the middle. Germline values: CDR1 ENHRY, CDR2 SYGVKD. The CDR3 consists of 14 residues. The chain has TRBV10-3 and TRBJ1-5; D may be TRBD1 (6 bases). The sequencing input was PBMCs. The TCR sequence derives from a male donor in good health and CMV-seropositive. The CDR3 here is CAISEYRAEQPQHF. The CDR3 coding sequence is TGTGCCATCAGTGAATACAGGGCTGAACAGCCCCAGCATTTT.